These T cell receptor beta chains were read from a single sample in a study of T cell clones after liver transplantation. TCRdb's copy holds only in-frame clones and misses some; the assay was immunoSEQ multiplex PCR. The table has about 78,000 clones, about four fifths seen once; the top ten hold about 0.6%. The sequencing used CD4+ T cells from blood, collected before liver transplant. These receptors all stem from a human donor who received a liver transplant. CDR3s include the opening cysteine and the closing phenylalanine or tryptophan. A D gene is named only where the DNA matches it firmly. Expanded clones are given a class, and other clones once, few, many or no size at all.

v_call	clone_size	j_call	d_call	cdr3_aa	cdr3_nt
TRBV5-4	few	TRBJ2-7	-	CASSLGKSPYEQYF	TGTGCCAGCAGCTTGGGGAAATCTCCCTACGAGCAGTACTTC
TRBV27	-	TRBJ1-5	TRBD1	CASSTRDRPDQPQHF	TGTGCCAGCAGTACTCGGGACAGGCCGGATCAGCCCCAGCATTTT
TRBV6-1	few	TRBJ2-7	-	CASSEGGSPNF	TGTGCCAGCAGTGAAGGGGGATCGCCTAACTTC
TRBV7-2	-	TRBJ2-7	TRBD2	CASSFSSTSGGRYEQYF	TGTGCCAGCAGCTTCTCCTCGACTAGCGGGGGAAGATACGAGCAGTACTTC
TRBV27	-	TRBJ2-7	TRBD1	CASSLFGTGVSYEQYF	TGTGCCAGCAGTTTGTTCGGGACAGGGGTTTCCTACGAGCAGTACTTC
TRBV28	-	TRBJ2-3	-	CASSPSGVVRTDTQYF	TGTGCCAGCAGTCCTTCCGGGGTAGTGAGGACAGATACGCAGTATTTT
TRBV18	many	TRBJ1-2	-	CASSLSTTPDGYTF	TGTGCCAGCTCACTATCCACGACCCCTGATGGCTACACCTTC
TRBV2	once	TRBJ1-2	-	CASSQVRKGQRTNYGYTF	TGTGCCAGCAGTCAGGTTCGTAAGGGACAACGTACTAACTATGGCTACACCTTC
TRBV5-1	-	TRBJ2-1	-	CASSLEGASEQFF	TGCGCCAGCAGCTTGGAAGGAGCAAGTGAGCAGTTCTTC
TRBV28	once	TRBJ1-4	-	CASSLPGVPNEKLFF	TGTGCCAGCAGTTTACCAGGGGTACCCAATGAAAAACTGTTTTTT
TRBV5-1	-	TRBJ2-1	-	CASSLEASYNEQFF	TGCGCCAGCAGCTTGGAAGCCTCCTACAATGAGCAGTTCTTC
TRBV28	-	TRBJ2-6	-	CASSLSGANVLTF	TGTGCCAGCAGCCTCTCCGGGGCCAACGTCCTGACTTTC